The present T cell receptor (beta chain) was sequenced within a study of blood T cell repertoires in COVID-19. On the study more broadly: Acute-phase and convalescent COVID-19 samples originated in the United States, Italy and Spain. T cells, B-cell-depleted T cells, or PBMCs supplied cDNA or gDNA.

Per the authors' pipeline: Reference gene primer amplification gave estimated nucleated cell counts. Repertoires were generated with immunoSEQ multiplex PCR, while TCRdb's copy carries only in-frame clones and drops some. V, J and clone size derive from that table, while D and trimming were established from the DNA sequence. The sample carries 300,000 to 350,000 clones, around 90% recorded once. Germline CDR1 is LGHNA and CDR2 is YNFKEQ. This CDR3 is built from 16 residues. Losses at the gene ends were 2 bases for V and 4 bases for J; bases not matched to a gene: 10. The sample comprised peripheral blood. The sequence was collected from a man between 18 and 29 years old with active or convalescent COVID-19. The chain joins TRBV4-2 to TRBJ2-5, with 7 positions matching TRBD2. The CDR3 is CASSQSIGLEGETQYF. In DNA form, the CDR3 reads TGTGCCAGCAGCCAATCGATAGGACTAGAGGGAGAGACCCAGTACTTC.